These 6 T cell receptor beta chains came from one sample sequenced in a study of cytomegalovirus exposure and HLA in healthy donors (dated 2017 in TCRdb). Libraries were prepared through the immunoSEQ multiplex PCR assay. For the multiplex PCR, a mixture combining 60 forward primers for TCR Vbeta segments and 13 reverse primers for TCR Jbeta segments was used. TCRdb re-hosts the immuneACCESS table, in-frame sequences only. Its copies lack some clones; in the studies checked, an unresolved V gene accounts for under half of them, and the cause for the rest is not known. In all, the sample holds about 160,000 clones, and around 80% of those were seen once. The top ten clones comprise around 2.5% of the sample. The sequenced sample consisted of PBMCs. These receptors originate from a female donor in good health and CMV-seronegative.

DNA of the CDR3: TGTGCCAGCTCACCACCGGGACAGGGACAAGAGACCCAGTACTTC. Protein product: CASSPPGQGQETQYF. V usage is TRBV18 and J usage is TRBJ2-5; 9 bases match TRBD1. Germline V gives CDR1 KGHSH, CDR2 LQKENI. The CDR3 has 15 residues. V lost 0 bases to trimming and J lost 2 bases; unmatched junction nucleotides: 1. The whole variable domain, filled in from reference TRBV18 and TRBJ2-5, reads NAGVMQNPRHLVRRRGQEARLRCSPMKGHSHVYWYRQLPEEGLKFMVYLQKENIIDESGMPKERFSAEFPKEGPSILRIQQVVRGDSAAYFCASSPPGQGQETQYFGPGTRLLVL.

The chain uses TRBV25-1 and TRBJ2-7; possibly TRBD2 for D (5 bases). The V end lost 6 bases, the J end lost 6 bases, and 15 bases lay between the germline ends. CDR3 size: 13 residues. CDR1 and CDR2 (germline): MGHDK, SYGVNS. CDR3 DNA: TGTGCCAGCAGCCACATCGGGGAAGGCGAGCAGTACTTC. It encodes CASSHIGEGEQYF.

The chain has TRBV4-2 and TRBJ1-2; D is uncertain. The germline V gene has CDR1 LGHNA and CDR2 YNFKEQ. The V and J ends lost 2 bases and 6 bases respectively, with 4 bases between them. This CDR3 contains 11 residues. CDR3 nucleotide sequence: TGTGCCAGCAGCCAACCCAATGGCTACACCTTC. Protein sequence: CASSQPNGYTF.

The chain recombines TRBV6-1 with TRBJ2-5, with 7 positions matching TRBD2. The DNA end favors TRBJ2-7, so the J call may be wrong. There are 13 residues in the CDR3. CDR1 and CDR2 from the germline V gene are MNHNS and SASEGT. In DNA, the CDR3 is TGTGCCAGCAGTGAAGCGCGGGGGTTCGAGCAGTACTTC. As protein: CASSEARGFEQYF.

On this clone itself: At the DNA level, this CDR3 is encoded by other sequences in the same sample as well. The chain employs TRBV7-9 and TRBJ2-5, with TRBD2 identical over 9 bases. The CDR3 consists of 15 residues. V trimming: 0 bases; J trimming: 1 base; junction bases outside the gene matches: 0. The germline CDR1 and CDR2 sequences are SEHNR and FQNEAQ (reference sequence). CDR3 sequence reads: CASSLAAGGQETQYF. In DNA form, the CDR3 reads TGTGCCAGCAGCTTAGCAGCGGGGGGCCAAGAGACCCAGTACTTC.

With respect to this clone: The same CDR3 can be traced to other DNA sequences in this sample. The rearrangement joins TRBV29-1 to TRBJ2-7, with a weak D call TRBD1 (6 bases). From germline, CDR1 is SQVTM and CDR2 ANQGSEA. Trimming pared 6 bases from V and 4 bases from J, leaving 13 bases between. The CDR3 sequence is 12 residues long. The CDR3, as DNA: TGCAGCGTGGTGGACAGAGGATACGAGCAGTACTTC. Translating it yields CSVVDRGYEQYF.